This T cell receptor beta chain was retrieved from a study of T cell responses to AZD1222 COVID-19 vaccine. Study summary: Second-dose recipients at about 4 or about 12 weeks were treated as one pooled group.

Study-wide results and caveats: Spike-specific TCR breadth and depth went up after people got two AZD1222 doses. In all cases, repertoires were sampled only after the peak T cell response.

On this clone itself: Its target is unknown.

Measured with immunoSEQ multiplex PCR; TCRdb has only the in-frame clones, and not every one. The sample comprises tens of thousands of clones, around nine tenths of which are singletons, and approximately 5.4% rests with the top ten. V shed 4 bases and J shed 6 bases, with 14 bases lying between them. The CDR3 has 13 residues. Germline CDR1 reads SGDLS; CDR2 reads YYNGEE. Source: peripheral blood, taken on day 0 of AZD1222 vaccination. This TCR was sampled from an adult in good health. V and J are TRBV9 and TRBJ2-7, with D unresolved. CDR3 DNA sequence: TGTGCCAGCAGCCCCCGCAGAGAGAGCGAGCAGTACTTC. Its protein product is CASSPRRESEQYF.